This TCR beta chain was sequenced in a study of cytomegalovirus exposure and HLA in healthy donors. Primers: 60 Vbeta forward and 13 Jbeta reverse. TCRdb's copy holds only in-frame clones and misses some; the assay was immunoSEQ multiplex PCR. The sample includes roughly 120,000 clones, roughly 80% of them seen just once. As for this clone: One end of the junction does not line up with germline, which may come from a read error.

There are 14 residues in the CDR3. Per germline, CDR1 SGHNT and CDR2 YYREEE (reference sequence). This chain links TRBV5-4 with TRBJ1-2, with 9 bases matching TRBD1. The sequencing sample was made of PBMCs. The sequence came from a male donor in good health and CMV-seronegative. The CDR3 DNA sequence: TGTGCTAGCAGCTTGGACAGGGGCCCTGGGGGCTACACCTTC. Protein sequence: CASSLDRGPGGYTF.